Below, 31 T cell receptor beta chains from the same sample are listed, as sequenced in a study of blood T cell repertoires in COVID-19. The table came from immunoSEQ multiplex PCR; TCRdb's copy has only in-frame clones and leaves some out. The data contain some 230,000 clones, about 88% of them singletons. Material: peripheral blood. These receptors all stem from a man aged 50 to 60 who had recovered from COVID-19.

This chain joins TRBV11-3 and TRBJ2-7; D is possibly TRBD1 (6 bases). This CDR3 has 14 amino acids. Per germline, CDR1 SGHNT and CDR2 YENEEA. Trimming removed 5 bases from V and 0 bases from J, with 11 bases in between. In nucleotides, the CDR3 is TGTGCCAGCAGCCTGCAGGGACACTCCTACGAGCAGTACTTC. This translates into CASSLQGHSYEQYF.

V and J are TRBV11-2 and TRBJ1-5; the D is unclear. Trimming took 2 bases from V and 1 from J, leaving 9 bases between them. The CDR3 is 15 amino acids. Per germline, CDR1 SGHAT and CDR2 FQNNGV. The CDR3 nucleotides read TGTGCCAGCAGCTTAACCCCGCTAAGCAATCAGCCCCAGCATTTT. Protein product: CASSLTPLSNQPQHF.

The rearrangement uses TRBV20-1 and TRBJ2-5; D is undetermined. There are 11 residues in the CDR3. CDR1 DFQATT and CDR2 SNEGSKA come from the germline V gene (reference sequence). Trimming cost V 3 bases and J 6 bases, with 8 bases left between them. The CDR3 nucleotides read TGCAGTGCTAGGCGCGGCCAGACCCAGTACTTC. Its protein product is CSARRGQTQYF.

This sequence joins TRBV27 and TRBJ1-1; TRBD1 is a possible D gene (6 bases). Germline V gene lookup returns CDR1 MNHEY and CDR2 SMNVEV (reference sequence). The CDR3 consists of 15 residues. V dropped 3 bases and J dropped 6 bases, with 17 bases sitting between them. CDR3 sequence (DNA): TGTGCCAGCAGTTTCTCTGCGGGGGGCAGGCCTGAAGCTTTCTTT. It yields the protein CASSFSAGGRPEAFF.

The genes are TRBV5-1 and TRBJ2-1; 11 positions match TRBD2. Germline lookup yields CDR1 SGHRS and CDR2 YFSETQ. The CDR3 is 16 residues long. Germline trimming cut 4 bases from V and 2 bases from J; bases unmatched to any gene: 5. The CDR3 sequence is CASSGTSGGAYNEQFF. The CDR3 DNA reads TGCGCCAGCAGCGGAACTAGCGGGGGAGCCTACAATGAGCAGTTCTTC.

Of note for this clone: One end of the junction is discordant with germline, which a read error may explain. The gene calls are TRBV3-1 (or the pseudogene TRBV3-2) and TRBJ2-7, with 9 bases identical to TRBD2. Germline values: CDR1 LGHDT, CDR2 YNNKEL (reference sequence). The CDR3 covers 11 residues. This chain's CDR3 is CASSRGTSLTF. The CDR3 nucleotides are TGTGCCAGCAGCCGGGGGACTAGCCTAACCTTC.

The genes are TRBV29-1 and TRBJ1-1, with 10 bases fitting TRBD1. V shed 7 bases, J shed 4 bases, and the junction held 3 bases outside the gene matches. The CDR3 has 12 residues. CDR1 and CDR2 from the germline V gene are SQVTM and ANQGSEA. In nucleotides, the CDR3 is TGCAGCGGTTGGGACAGGGGCACTGAAGCTTTCTTT. As protein: CSGWDRGTEAFF.

The V gene is TRBV28, the J gene TRBJ2-7; TRBD2 aligns across 12 bases. V lost 5 bases to trimming and J lost 0 bases; unmatched junction nucleotides: 2. The CDR3 spans 15 residues. CDR1 and CDR2 from the germline V gene are MDHEN and SYDVKM. CDR3 residues: CASSVTSGSSYEQYF. DNA of the CDR3: TGTGCCAGCAGTGTGACTAGCGGGAGCTCCTACGAGCAGTACTTC.

The V gene is TRBV5-8, the J gene TRBJ2-1; no firm D call. The CDR3 contains 12 residues. CDR1 SGHTS and CDR2 YDEGEE come from the germline V gene. The ends were cut back, 4 bases at V and 4 bases at J, with 6 bases in the middle. The CDR3 DNA reads as TGTGCCAGCAGCCCAACATACAATGAGCAGTTCTTC. The encoded protein is CASSPTYNEQFF. The whole variable domain, filled in from reference TRBV5-8 and TRBJ2-1, reads EAGVTQSPTHLIKTRGQQATLRCSPISGHTSVYWYQQALGLGLQFLLWYDEGEERNRGNFPPRFSGRQFPNYSSELNVNALELEDSALYLCASSPTYNEQFFGPGTRLTVL.

The V gene is TRBV2, the J gene TRBJ2-2; TRBD1 aligns across 8 bases. The CDR3 has 15 residues. Per the germline V gene, CDR1 is SNHLY and CDR2 is FYNNEI. The V segment lost 6 bases and the J segment 6 bases; nucleotides outside the gene matches: 9. The CDR3 region has the DNA TGTGCCAGCAGCACCCTCCAGGGGGCAGCCGGGGAGCTGTTTTTT. Translating it yields CASSTLQGAAGELFF.

This clone showed up just once. The V and J genes are TRBV28 and TRBJ1-4; D uncertain. Germline CDR1 reads MDHEN; CDR2 reads SYDVKM. V shed 3 bases and J shed 3 bases, with 17 bases lying between them. This CDR3 spans 17 amino acids. The DNA of the CDR3 is TGTGCCAGCAGTTTCGCAGGTGCAATCTGGGCTAATGAAAAACTGTTTTTT. It codes for CASSFAGAIWANEKLFF. Variable domain in full (rest from reference TRBV28 and TRBJ1-4): DVKVTQSSRYLVKRTGEKVFLECVQDMDHENMFWYRQDPGLGLRLIYFSYDVKMKEKGDIPEGYSVSREKKERFSLILESASTNQTSMYLCASSFAGAIWANEKLFFGSGTQLSVL.

The chain joins TRBV27 to TRBJ1-2, with TRBD1 matching 7 bases. CDR1 and CDR2 (germline): MNHEY, SMNVEV (reference sequence). The CDR3 length is 14 residues. After removal of 6 bases from V and 5 bases from J, the junction contained 9 bases not matched to a gene. Written as DNA, the CDR3 is TGTGCCAGCAGCACCGACAGGGCCGGTTATGGCTACACCTTC. Its translation: CASSTDRAGYGYTF.

The chain couples TRBV2 to TRBJ2-7; possible D gene TRBD1, 6 bases. Germline values: CDR1 SNHLY, CDR2 FYNNEI. The ends were cut back, 5 bases at V and 3 bases at J, with 14 bases in the middle. This CDR3 spans 14 amino acids. The CDR3, as DNA: TGTGCCAGCAGTAAAGACAGGAGCGTCTACGAGCAGTACTTC. This translates into CASSKDRSVYEQYF.

The chain recombines TRBV28 with TRBJ2-1; D might be TRBD2 (7 bases). The CDR3 is made up of 15 amino acids. V lost 6 bases, J lost 0 bases, and 12 bases lay in between. Germline loops: CDR1 MDHEN, CDR2 SYDVKM. The DNA for the CDR3 is TGTGCCAGCAGGGAAGGGGGGGGCTCCTACAATGAGCAGTTCTTC. This codes for CASREGGGSYNEQFF.

This chain links TRBV7-2 with TRBJ2-3; D call uncertain. Germline CDR1 is SGHTA and CDR2 is FQGNSA. The length of the CDR3 is 16 residues. V dropped 1 base and J dropped 1 base, with 12 bases sitting between them. In DNA, the CDR3 is TGTGCCAGCAGCTTAGATCGTACTAAGGGCACAGATACGCAGTATTTT. Translated, it gives CASSLDRTKGTDTQYF.

The chain uses TRBV25-1 and TRBJ2-5, with D maybe TRBD2 (6 bases). Deletions cut 1 base from V and 6 bases from J, with 18 bases between. There are 16 residues in the CDR3. Per the germline V gene, CDR1 is MGHDK and CDR2 is SYGVNS. CDR3 protein: CASSESPGTAGKTQYF. In DNA form, the CDR3 reads TGTGCCAGCAGTGAATCGCCCGGGACGGCGGGAAAGACCCAGTACTTC.

This clone has a single count. The V gene is TRBV5-1, the J gene TRBJ2-1; 9 nucleotides agree with TRBD2. CDR1 SGHRS and CDR2 YFSETQ come from the germline V gene. V was pared by 4 bases and J by 6 bases, with 8 bases of the junction left unmatched. The length of the CDR3 is 15 residues. DNA of the CDR3: TGCGCCAGCAGCCCGGACCAGCGGGAGGTCAATGAGCAGTTCTTC. Translating gives CASSPDQREVNEQFF.

The chain has TRBV19 and TRBJ1-2; D gene unclear. The CDR3 is made up of 14 amino acids. In germline, CDR1 is LNHDA, CDR2 SQIVND (reference sequence). Trimming pared 3 bases from V and 0 bases from J, leaving 8 bases between. The CDR3 is CASSMKPTNYGYTF. The CDR3 DNA follows: TGTGCCAGTAGTATGAAGCCAACTAACTATGGCTACACCTTC.

The gene calls are TRBV10-1 and TRBJ2-1; possible D gene TRBD2, 5 bases. This CDR3 spans 15 amino acids. The V end was cut by 4 bases, the J end by 3 bases, with 13 bases between. Germline V gene sequence: CDR1 WNHNN, CDR2 SYGVQD (reference sequence). CDR3 loop: CASSVSGRDYNEQFF. In DNA, the CDR3 is TGCGCCAGCAGTGTCTCCGGACGGGACTACAATGAGCAGTTCTTC.

V and J are TRBV6-6 and TRBJ2-7, with 7 bases fitting TRBD2. The germline V gene encodes CDR1 MNHNY and CDR2 SVGAGI (reference sequence). The V and J ends lost 1 base and 3 bases, in that order; junction bases with no gene match: 3. The CDR3 consists of 14 residues. DNA of the CDR3: TGTGCCAGCAGTTACTTTGGCGGGAGCTACGAGCAGTACTTC. Amino acid sequence: CASSYFGGSYEQYF.

The chain couples TRBV9 to TRBJ2-1; 12 nucleotides agree with TRBD2. V shed 0 bases and J 10 bases; nucleotides not matched to a gene: 11. This CDR3 is built from 17 residues. Germline V gene sequence: CDR1 SGDLS, CDR2 YYNGEE. The DNA for the CDR3 is TGTGCCAGCAGCGTAGAAGTGGCTAGCGGGAGGGCAGGGGAGCAGTTCTTC. It is translated as CASSVEVASGRAGEQFF.

This clone occurred once. This chain connects TRBV7-2 to TRBJ1-2; D is unclear. CDR1 is SGHTA, CDR2 FQGNSA, per germline. The CDR3 is made up of 14 amino acids. Trimming stripped 5 bases from V and 0 bases from J, with 10 bases between. CDR3 bases: TGTGCCAGCAGCCTGACTAACTCTAACTATGGCTACACCTTC. Its translation: CASSLTNSNYGYTF.

This clone was seen more than once but under ten times. The J gene is TRBJ1-6, the V gene TRBV30; unclear D gene. Trimming cost V 5 bases and J 0 bases, with 8 bases left between them. Germline CDR1 GTSNPN, CDR2 SVGIG (reference sequence). The CDR3 has 14 amino acids. CDR3 nucleotide sequence: TGTGCCTGGGACCGGAGCTCCTATAATTCACCCCTCCACTTT. It codes for CAWDRSSYNSPLHF.

This clone has more than one count but fewer than ten. V usage is TRBV28 and J usage is TRBJ2-3, with D maybe TRBD1 (6 bases). The CDR3 loop spans 13 amino acids. The germline V and J ends were trimmed by 7 bases and 2 bases, with 10 bases remaining between them. Germline V gene lookup returns CDR1 MDHEN and CDR2 SYDVKM. The CDR3, as DNA: TGTGCCAGCACATGGGGGCACACAGATACGCAGTATTTT. It encodes CASTWGHTDTQYF.

V gene TRBV18 combines with J gene TRBJ1-1; D uncertain. This CDR3 has 13 residues. With 5 bases removed from V and 1 base from J, the gap between germline ends came to 8 bases. Germline assignment: CDR1 KGHSH and CDR2 LQKENI. CDR3 amino acids: CASSVDWNTEAFF. The CDR3 region has the DNA TGTGCCAGCTCAGTAGATTGGAACACTGAAGCTTTCTTT.

The chain combines TRBV28 with TRBJ2-7, with TRBD2 matching 13 bases. The ends lost 4 bases at V and 6 bases at J; junction bases unmatched: 6. CDR1 is MDHEN and CDR2 is SYDVKM in the germline V gene. CDR3 length: 15 residues. The CDR3 loop is CASSSPGLAGPEQYF. CDR3 DNA: TGTGCCAGCAGTTCCCCGGGACTAGCGGGACCCGAGCAGTACTTC.

V is TRBV19 and J is TRBJ2-6; D is possibly TRBD1 (6 bases). V lost 3 bases and J lost 1, with 13 bases in between. Per the germline V gene, CDR1 is LNHDA and CDR2 is SQIVND (reference sequence). The CDR3 runs 17 residues. CDR3 loop: CASSIPRGISGANVLTF. The CDR3 nucleotides are TGTGCCAGTAGTATTCCCAGGGGAATTTCTGGGGCCAACGTCCTGACTTTC.

The J gene is TRBJ2-1, the V gene TRBV2; D is possibly TRBD1 (5 bases). The CDR3 length is 15 residues. Trimming removed 7 bases from V and 0 bases from J, with 13 bases in between. The V gene's germline CDR1 is SNHLY and CDR2 FYNNEI. The CDR3 loop reads CASKVRASSYNEQFF. The CDR3, as DNA: TGTGCCAGCAAGGTCAGGGCAAGCTCCTACAATGAGCAGTTCTTC.

The genes are TRBV6-5 and TRBJ1-2; 10 bases align to TRBD1. J lost 7 bases, V lost 2 bases, and 4 bases had no gene match. The CDR3 covers 14 residues. Germline V gene sequence: CDR1 MNHEY, CDR2 SVGAGI. The CDR3 DNA is TGTGCCAGCAGTTACGGGACAGGGGACGGTGGCTACACCTTC. Its protein product is CASSYGTGDGGYTF.

This sequence joins TRBV6-5 and TRBJ2-7; TRBD1 matches at 9 bases. V lost 2 bases to trimming and J lost 1 base; unmatched junction nucleotides: 6. The CDR3 is 16 amino acids. The germline V gene encodes CDR1 MNHEY and CDR2 SVGAGI. CDR3: CASSYQSGTGSYEQYF. For the CDR3, the DNA is TGTGCCAGCAGTTACCAATCCGGGACAGGGTCCTACGAGCAGTACTTC.

The chain links TRBV24-1 to TRBJ2-1; 7 bases agree with TRBD1. Per germline, CDR1 KGHDR and CDR2 SFDVKD. Trimming took 4 bases from V and 4 from J; bases not matched to a gene: 3. The CDR3 totals 14 residues. CDR3 DNA: TGTGCCACCAGTGAACAGGGGCCATACAATGAGCAGTTCTTC. It specifies CATSEQGPYNEQFF.